This T cell receptor (beta chain) was found in a study of T cell clonality in common variable immunodeficiency. Study observations and caveats: Reportedly, TCR beta sequences from common variable immunodeficiency showed fewer deletions and N-nucleotide insertions.

Germline V lookup: CDR1 SGHRS, CDR2 YFSETQ. V was clipped by 0 bases and J by 5 bases, with 12 bases between them. The CDR3 is made up of 15 amino acids. At least ten counts were recorded for this clone. The antigen is undetermined. From the germline J gene comes the end of the CDR3, since the read stops 3 residues before it. CVID subjects were neither ill nor on immunomodulatory or immunosuppressive medication at sampling. The protocol was immunoSEQ multiplex PCR, while the TCRdb copy is restricted to in-frame clones and leaves out a portion. The data show fewer than 30,000 clones, with none appearing a single time.

Sequences were obtained from peripheral blood mononuclear cells. V usage is TRBV5-1 and J usage is TRBJ1-5, with TRBD1 as a possible D gene (6 bases). This receptor was obtained from a human donor with common variable immunodeficiency. The sequenced CDR3 bases are TGCGCCAGCAGCTTGGATACAGGGAGTTATCAGCCC. Residues: CASSLDTGSYQP. The entire CDR3 reads CASSLDTGSYQPQHF. Variable domain in full (rest from reference TRBV5-1 and TRBJ1-5): KAGVTQTPRYLIKTRGQQVTLSCSPISGHRSVSWYQQTPGQGLQFLFEYFSETQRNKGNFPGRFSGRQFSNSRSEMNVSTLELGDSALYLCASSLDTGSYQPQHFGDGTRLSIL.